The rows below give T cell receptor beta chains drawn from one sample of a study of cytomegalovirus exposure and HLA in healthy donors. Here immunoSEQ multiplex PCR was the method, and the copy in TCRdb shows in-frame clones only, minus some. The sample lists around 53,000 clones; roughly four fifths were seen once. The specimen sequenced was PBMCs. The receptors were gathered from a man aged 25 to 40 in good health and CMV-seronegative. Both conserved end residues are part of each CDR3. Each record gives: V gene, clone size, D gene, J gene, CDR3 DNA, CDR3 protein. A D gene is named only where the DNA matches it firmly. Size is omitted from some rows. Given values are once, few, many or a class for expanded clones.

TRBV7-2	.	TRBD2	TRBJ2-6	TGTGCCAGCAGCTTAGTGGTAGGGAGGGCTGGGGCCAACGTCCTGACTTTC	CASSLVVGRAGANVLTF
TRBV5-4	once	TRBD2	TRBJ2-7	TGTGCCAGCAGCTTGGGACGGCTAGCGGACGAGCAGTACTTC	CASSLGRLADEQYF
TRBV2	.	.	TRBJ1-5	TGTGCCAGCAGTTCGCGGGCCAATCAGCCCCAGCATTTT	CASSSRANQPQHF
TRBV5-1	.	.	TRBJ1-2	TGCGCCAGCCGGCCGGGGGGGGAGTTCTACACCTTC	CASRPGGEFYTF
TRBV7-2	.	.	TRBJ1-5	TGTGCCAGCAGCTTATCGCAGGGCCAGCCCCAGCATTTT	CASSLSQGQPQHF
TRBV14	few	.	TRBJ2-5	TGTGCCAGCAGCCGGGACTTATCTCAAGAGACCCAGTACTTC	CASSRDLSQETQYF
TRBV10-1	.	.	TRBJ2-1	TGCGCCAGCAGTGAGTCGACAGCCTACAATGAGCAGTTCTTC	CASSESTAYNEQFF
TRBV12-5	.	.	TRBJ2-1	TGTGCTAGTGGTTTGGTATTATTCCAGCGTGAGCAGTTCTTC	CASGLVLFQREQFF
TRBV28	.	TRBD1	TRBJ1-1	TGTGCCAGCAGTTTATTGGGGACAGGTGGCGGCGCTTTCTTT	CASSLLGTGGGAFF
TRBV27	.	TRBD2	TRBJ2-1	TGTGCCAGCAGTTTATCCCCTAGCGGGAACTATGAGCAGTTCTTC	CASSLSPSGNYEQFF
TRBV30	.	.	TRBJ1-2	TGTGCCTGGAGTGTATTTGCAGAATCTAACTATGGCTACACCTTC	CAWSVFAESNYGYTF
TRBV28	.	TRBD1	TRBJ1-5	TGTGCCAGCAGACGGGGGACAGGGTATCAGCCCCAGCATTTT	CASRRGTGYQPQHF
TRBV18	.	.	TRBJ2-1	TGTGCCAGCTCACGGGGTGGACAGAGCAATGAGCAGTTCTTC	CASSRGGQSNEQFF
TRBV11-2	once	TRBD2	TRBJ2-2	TGTGCCAGCAGCTCGGGACTAGCTCTGGGGACCGGGGAGCTGTTTTTT	CASSSGLALGTGELFF
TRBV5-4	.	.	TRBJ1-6	TGTGCCAGCAGCTTAAGGGGTGGCAGAAATAATTCACCCCTCCACTTT	CASSLRGGRNNSPLHF
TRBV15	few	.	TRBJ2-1	TGTGCCACCAGCGGCAGGATGACCTACAATGAGCAGTTCTTC	CATSGRMTYNEQFF
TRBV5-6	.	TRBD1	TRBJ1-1	TGTGCCAGCAGCGAGACAGGGTTGAACACTGAAGCTTTCTTT	CASSETGLNTEAFF